The 20 T cell receptor beta chains reported below all come from one sample, sequenced in a study of T-cell memory formation after mild COVID-19. TCRdb called the 5' RACE reads again in MiXCR, with one record for every CDR3 protein. The repertoire holds 120,000 or so distinct CDR3 sequences, roughly 15% seen once, with approximately 15% in the top ten. Sequencing used PBMCs or a T cell subset sorted from them (not recorded which). These receptors were collected from an adult woman who had mild COVID-19 (a few samples of this study predate the infection). Cell type and time point are not known.

This clonotype was observed a handful of times. The gene calls are TRBV5-6 and TRBJ1-1, with TRBD1 matching over 11 bases. In germline, CDR1 is SGHDT, CDR2 YYEEEE. The CDR3 extends over 15 amino acids. J lost 6 bases, V lost 2 bases, and 6 bases had no gene match. The CDR3 DNA reads as TGTGCCAGCAGCTTCGCCCCGGGACAGGGGGCTGAAGCTTTCTTT. Amino acid sequence: CASSFAPGQGAEAFF.

In its sample, this clonotype was seen a few times. This sequence joins TRBV7-3 and TRBJ1-1, with D maybe TRBD1 (6 bases). The CDR3 totals 14 residues. Trimming removed 5 bases from V and 3 bases from J, with 13 bases in between. Germline CDR1 reads SGHTA; CDR2 reads FQGTGA. The chain's CDR3 is CASSTGGAYTEAFF. CDR3 DNA: TGTGCCAGCAGCACGGGGGGGGCTTACACTGAAGCTTTCTTT.

The rearrangement joins TRBV9 to TRBJ2-3, with D possibly matching TRBD2 (5 bases). Trimming removed 4 bases at V and 1 base at J, with 16 bases between. Germline V gene sequence: CDR1 SGDLS, CDR2 YYNGEE. CDR3 length equals 16 residues. CDR3 DNA: TGTGCCAGCAGCCCCGGGGAACAGATGGGCACAGATACGCAGTATTTT. It specifies CASSPGEQMGTDTQYF.

In this sample, this clonotype turned up a few times. J is TRBJ2-5 and V is TRBV18; tentatively, D is TRBD2 (5 bases). V was shortened by 2 bases and J by 10 bases, with 8 bases between the two germline ends. This CDR3 is 11 amino acids long. Per germline, CDR1 KGHSH and CDR2 LQKENI. CDR3 nucleotide sequence: TGTGCCAGCTCACCAGCCGGGGACCAGTACTTC. The encoded protein is CASSPAGDQYF.

The rearrangement joins TRBV19 to TRBJ1-5; D perhaps matches TRBD1 (5 bases). V was shortened by 3 bases and J by 1 base, with 25 bases between the two germline ends. This CDR3 has 20 amino acids. Germline CDR1 and CDR2: LNHDA and SQIVND (reference sequence). CDR3 DNA sequence: TGTGCCAGTAGTATCCGCGCGAGCAGGGCCCGTATTTCCAGCAATCAGCCCCAGCATTTT. This codes for CASSIRASRARISSNQPQHF.

V is TRBV11-1 and J is TRBJ2-5; D gene ambiguous. With 2 bases removed from V and 5 bases from J, the gap between germline ends came to 12 bases. The CDR3 spans 14 residues. Germline-derived CDR1 and CDR2 are SGHAT and FQDESV (reference sequence). In nucleotides, the CDR3 is TGTGCCAGCAGCTTAAATACCCGAAAGGAGACCCAGTACTTC. This sequence encodes CASSLNTRKETQYF.

Only a few counts were recorded for this clonotype. The chain is built from TRBV3-1 and TRBJ2-3; weak D call: TRBD1 (7 bases). CDR1 and CDR2 (germline): LGHDT, YNNKEL (reference sequence). The CDR3 runs 15 residues. V was clipped by 5 bases and J by 2 bases, with 14 bases between them. The CDR3 loop reads CASSSAGQITDTQYF. CDR3 DNA sequence: TGTGCCAGCAGCTCTGCGGGACAGATCACAGATACGCAGTATTTT.

The chain recombines TRBV5-6 with TRBJ2-1; TRBD2 aligns across 7 bases. The CDR3 loop spans 14 amino acids. The ends lost 7 bases at V and 4 bases at J; junction bases unmatched: 8. Germline values: CDR1 SGHDT, CDR2 YYEEEE. CDR3 amino acids: CASHPAGEYNEQFF. The CDR3 coding sequence is TGTGCCAGCCACCCCGCGGGGGAGTACAATGAGCAGTTCTTC.

This chain links TRBV5-1 with TRBJ2-2; D is unclear. Trimming cost V 0 bases and J 10 bases, with 7 bases left between them. This CDR3 is built from 12 residues. Germline CDR1 is SGHRS and CDR2 is YFSETQ. In DNA, the CDR3 is TGCGCCAGCAGCTTGGTGGCCCCGGAGCTGTTTTTT. It codes for CASSLVAPELFF.

The V gene is TRBV5-1, the J gene TRBJ2-3; possible D gene TRBD2, 6 bases. The germline V and J ends were trimmed by 7 bases and 5 bases, with 11 bases remaining between them. CDR1 SGHRS and CDR2 YFSETQ come from the germline V gene. The CDR3 covers 12 residues. The DNA for the CDR3 is TGCGCCAGCGGACTTAGCGGAGATACGCAGTATTTT. Translated, it gives CASGLSGDTQYF.

This clonotype was found a few times. In DNA, the CDR3 is TGTGCCAGCAGCTTGAGTAGCGGGGCTAGCACAGATACGCAGTATTTT. Its protein is CASSLSSGASTDTQYF. The rearrangement links TRBV7-6 to TRBJ2-3; 8 bases align to TRBD2. The CDR3 runs to 16 residues. The V segment lost 3 bases and the J segment 0 bases; nucleotides outside the gene matches: 5. CDR1 is SGHVS and CDR2 is FNYEAQ in the germline V gene.

The chain couples TRBV12-5 to TRBJ2-2, with D unclear. The germline V gene has CDR1 LGHNT and CDR2 FRNRAP. The CDR3 length is 13 residues. Trimming stripped 3 bases from V and 4 bases from J, with 6 bases between. The CDR3 DNA reads as TGTGCTAGTGGTTTTTGGGGCACCGGGGAGCTGTTTTTT. It codes for CASGFWGTGELFF.

This clonotype was counted between two and nine times. The chain combines TRBV20-1 with TRBJ2-3; 8 bases are shared with TRBD2. This CDR3 has 15 amino acids. Trimming removed 0 bases from V and 3 bases from J; junction bases left unmatched: 5. The germline gives CDR1 DFQATT, CDR2 SNEGSKA (reference sequence). This chain's CDR3 is CSARDPGGPTDTQYF. The DNA for the CDR3 is TGCAGTGCTAGAGATCCGGGAGGGCCGACAGATACGCAGTATTTT.

This clonotype turned up a few times. The chain carries TRBV29-1 and TRBJ2-7, with D possibly TRBD1 on 6 matching bases. V lost 4 bases to trimming and J lost 4 bases, with 14 bases between them. This CDR3 contains 13 residues. The germline CDR1 and CDR2 sequences are SQVTM and ANQGSEA. The CDR3 coding sequence is TGCAGCGTTGCCGGGACAAAATCTTACGAGCAGTACTTC. Encoded protein: CSVAGTKSYEQYF.

In DNA, the CDR3 is TGTGCCAGCAGCCCCGGCGGGACCGGGGGAAACACCATATATTTT. It yields the protein CASSPGGTGGNTIYF. This sequence joins TRBV7-2 and TRBJ1-3; TRBD1 is a possible D gene (5 bases). Germline loops: CDR1 SGHTA, CDR2 FQGNSA. This CDR3 comprises 15 residues. With 5 bases removed from V and 4 bases from J, the gap between germline ends came to 15 bases.

J is TRBJ2-1 and V is TRBV3-1; D gene unclear. CDR1 and CDR2 (germline): LGHDT, YNNKEL (reference sequence). V was shortened by 1 base and J by 9 bases, with 19 bases between the two germline ends. The CDR3 contains 16 residues. CDR3 region: CASSQALGKRVIEQFF. The CDR3 DNA reads as TGTGCCAGCAGCCAAGCCCTGGGGAAAAGGGTTATTGAGCAGTTCTTC.

This clonotype was found a few times. This chain uses TRBV18 with TRBJ1-1; TRBD1 matches at 8 bases. The CDR3 spans 13 residues. V was pared by 8 bases and J by 6 bases, with 8 bases of the junction left unmatched. Germline CDR1 and CDR2: KGHSH and LQKENI. In DNA, the CDR3 is TGTGCCAGCCATGTAACAGGGGGGGCTGAAGCTTTCTTT. Its translation is CASHVTGGAEAFF.

There are many counts of this clonotype. The V gene is TRBV11-2, the J gene TRBJ2-5, with TRBD1 as a possible D gene (6 bases). Per the germline V gene, CDR1 is SGHAT and CDR2 is FQNNGV. V lost 5 bases and J lost 5, with 12 bases in between. The CDR3 spans 13 residues. CDR3 sequence reads: CASSRQVEETQYF. CDR3 DNA sequence: TGTGCCAGCAGCAGACAGGTCGAGGAGACCCAGTACTTC.

The V and J genes are TRBV20-1 and TRBJ2-1; maybe TRBD2 (6 bases). There are 11 residues in the CDR3. V gave up 5 bases and J gave up 15 bases, with 17 bases separating them. CDR1 DFQATT and CDR2 SNEGSKA come from the germline V gene (reference sequence). The CDR3 nucleotides are TGCAGTGCTCACCTAAGCGGGCGGGTGTTCTTC. Protein sequence: CSAHLSGRVFF.

V gene TRBV15 combines with J gene TRBJ2-6; 15 bases line up with TRBD2. With V trimmed by 8 bases and J by 3 bases, 8 bases remained unmatched. Germline assignment: CDR1 LNHNV and CDR2 YYDKDF (reference sequence). CDR3 length equals 18 residues. CDR3 loop: CATSRTSGRAYGANVLTF. The CDR3 bases are TGTGCCACCTCCCGGACTAGCGGGAGGGCCTATGGGGCCAACGTCCTGACTTTC.